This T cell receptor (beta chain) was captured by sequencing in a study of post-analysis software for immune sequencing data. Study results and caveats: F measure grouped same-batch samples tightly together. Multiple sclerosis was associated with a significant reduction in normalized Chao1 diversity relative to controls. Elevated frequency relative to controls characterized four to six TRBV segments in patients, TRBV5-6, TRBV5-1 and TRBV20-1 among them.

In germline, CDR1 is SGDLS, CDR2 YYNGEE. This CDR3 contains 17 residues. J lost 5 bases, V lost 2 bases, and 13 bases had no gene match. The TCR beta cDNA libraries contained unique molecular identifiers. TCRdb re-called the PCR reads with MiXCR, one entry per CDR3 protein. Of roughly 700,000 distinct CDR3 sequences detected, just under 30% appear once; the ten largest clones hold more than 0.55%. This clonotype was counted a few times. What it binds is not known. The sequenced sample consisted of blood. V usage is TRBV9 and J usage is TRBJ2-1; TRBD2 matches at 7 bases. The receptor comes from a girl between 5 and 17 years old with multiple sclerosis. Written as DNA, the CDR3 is TGTGCCAGCAGCGTGGGACTAAAGCACCCCACCGACAATGAGCAGTTCTTC. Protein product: CASSVGLKHPTDNEQFF.